This TCR beta chain was identified in a study of cytomegalovirus exposure and HLA in healthy donors. The V and J ends lost 0 bases and 3 bases, in that order; junction bases with no gene match: 8. This CDR3 has 18 residues. In germline, CDR1 is MDHEN, CDR2 SYDVKM. It was with 60 Vbeta and 13 Jbeta primers that the PCR ran. Assay used: immunoSEQ multiplex PCR; TCRdb lists only in-frame clones, some missing. The data show 95,000 to 100,000 clones, 75% to 90% seen once. This sequence was found in a man younger than 40 in good health and CMV-seronegative. The source material was PBMCs. This chain uses TRBV28 with TRBJ2-2; 9 nucleotides agree with TRBD1. This CDR3 reads CASSLWYRDRVYTGELFF. CDR3 nucleotides: TGTGCCAGCAGTTTATGGTACCGGGACAGGGTCTACACCGGGGAGCTGTTTTTT.